This T cell receptor (beta chain) originates from a study of shared clonotypes between healthy human individuals. Points from the study as a whole: Non-shared clonotypes had lower generation probabilities than clonotypes shared by all four sorted-subset donors.

The count of this clone is one. What it binds is unknown. The CDR3 is 17 amino acids. The germline gives CDR1 SQVTM, CDR2 ANQGSEA. Trimming took 5 bases from V and 5 from J; bases not matched to a gene: 17. In the original processing: Quality scores were absent from the junction-only immunoSEQ sequences, so filtering differed. The repertoire was sequenced with immunoSEQ multiplex PCR; TCRdb's copy has only in-frame clones and lacks some. V and J calls and clone size come straight from that table; D and trimming were deduced from the DNA. The sample lists 760,000 or so clones, approximately 97% seen once, with 0.2% to 0.25% in the top ten. The naive CD8 population came from CD45RO-negative cells selected for CCR7, without terminally differentiated effector memory CD45RA+ cells.

The gene calls are TRBV29-1 and TRBJ2-7; TRBD2 matches at 11 bases. The material sequenced was naive CD8+ T cells sorted from blood. The sequence derives from a young man in good health. CDR3 residues: CSVHSVIAGGRYNEQYF. For the CDR3, the DNA is TGCAGCGTTCATTCTGTGATAGCGGGAGGGAGGTACAACGAGCAGTACTTC.